One and the same sample provided the 15 T cell receptor beta chains below, sequenced in a study of shared clonotypes between healthy human individuals. Profiled with immunoSEQ multiplex PCR; TCRdb holds only in-frame clones, not every one. The sample includes some 2,500,000 clones, over 85% seen only once; the top ten take 0.36%. The sequenced sample consisted of naive CD4+ T cells from PBMCs. The subset here: CD45RA+ positively selected. The receptors shown here come from a man younger than 35 in good health. Some clones in this sample may be carry-over from other donors' samples.

For this clone: Other nucleotide sequences from this sample produce the same CDR3. The rearrangement links TRBV6-5 to TRBJ2-4, with D hard to call. The germline V and J ends were trimmed by 2 bases and 0 bases, with 8 bases remaining between them. The CDR3 runs 15 residues. Germline V CDR1 and CDR2: MNHEY, SVGAGI. The CDR3 sequence is CASSYTSLAKNIQYF. In DNA, the CDR3 is TGTGCCAGCAGTTACACCAGCCTAGCCAAAAACATTCAGTACTTC.

This chain connects TRBV5-6 to TRBJ1-1; D may be TRBD1 (5 bases). This CDR3 has 16 residues. CDR1 is SGHDT and CDR2 is YYEEEE in the germline V gene. V lost 4 bases to trimming and J lost 1 base, with 17 bases between them. CDR3 protein: CASSPDRGPANTEAFF. The CDR3 DNA follows: TGTGCCAGCAGCCCAGACAGAGGACCGGCGAACACTGAAGCTTTCTTT.

The chain is built from TRBV5-1 and TRBJ2-2, with 12 bases that match TRBD1. V dropped 1 base and J dropped 4; count of bases not matched to a gene: 11. The CDR3 sequence is 19 residues long. Germline V gene lookup returns CDR1 SGHRS and CDR2 YFSETQ. CDR3 nucleotides: TGCGCCAGCAGCTTGAACCCAAACTCGGGACAGGGGGCCACCGGGGAGCTGTTTTTT. The encoded protein is CASSLNPNSGQGATGELFF.

This clone was recorded once. V and J are TRBV28 and TRBJ2-7; the D gene is possibly TRBD1 (6 bases). The CDR3 spans 14 residues. From germline, CDR1 is MDHEN and CDR2 SYDVKM. Trimming took off 4 bases at V and 4 bases at J, with 14 bases between the two ends. The chain's CDR3 is CASSSTRQVYEQYF. The CDR3 coding sequence is TGTGCCAGCAGTTCCACCCGACAGGTTTACGAGCAGTACTTC.

The DNA for the CDR3 is TGCGCCAGCAGCCAAATGGTCCCGAAGGAGACCCAGTACTTC. Translated, it gives CASSQMVPKETQYF. The rearrangement links TRBV5-1 to TRBJ2-5, with D unclear. The CDR3 totals 14 residues. Trimming cost V 4 bases and J 5 bases, with 15 bases left between them. CDR1 is SGHRS and CDR2 is YFSETQ in the germline V gene.

The chain recombines TRBV28 with TRBJ1-1; the D is unclear. Germline lookup yields CDR1 MDHEN and CDR2 SYDVKM. With 5 bases removed from V and 4 bases from J, the gap between germline ends came to 17 bases. The CDR3 has 15 residues. CDR3 nucleotides: TGTGCCAGCAGTCACCCCACGGGCACGGGCACTGAAGCTTTCTTT. This encodes CASSHPTGTGTEAFF.

This chain connects TRBV6-9 to TRBJ2-7, with TRBD2 identical over 7 bases. V shed 7 bases, J shed 2 bases, and the junction held 8 bases outside the gene matches. Per germline, CDR1 MNHGY and CDR2 SVAAGI. This CDR3 has 14 residues. The CDR3 nucleotides read TGTGCCAGCATATGGCGGGAGTGCCCCTACGAGCAGTACTTC. As protein: CASIWRECPYEQYF.

About this clone: The sample contains more than one DNA sequence encoding this CDR3. The chain links TRBV28 to TRBJ1-2, with D unresolved. This CDR3 is 12 amino acids long. Trimming left V 4 bases short and J 5 bases short, with 8 bases between. CDR1 MDHEN and CDR2 SYDVKM come from the germline V gene. DNA of the CDR3: TGTGCCAGCAGTTCGGGTGGTTATGGCTACACCTTC. Protein: CASSSGGYGYTF.

The J gene is TRBJ2-4, the V gene TRBV28; D remains ambiguous. Germline values: CDR1 MDHEN, CDR2 SYDVKM. The CDR3 sequence is 17 residues long. V lost 0 bases and J 3 bases, leaving 15 bases between the germline ends. The DNA of the CDR3 is TGTGCCAGCAGTTTATGGAAAGGTAACTACGGCAAAAACATTCAGTACTTC. Amino acids: CASSLWKGNYGKNIQYF.

The rearrangement joins TRBV7-9 to TRBJ2-1, with D tentatively TRBD2 (5 bases). This CDR3 region has 15 residues. Between the trimmed V and J ends, which lost 0 bases and 6 bases, there was a span of 12 bases. Per germline, CDR1 SEHNR and CDR2 FQNEAQ (reference sequence). The CDR3 is CASSLARASPNEQFF. CDR3 coding DNA: TGTGCCAGCAGCTTAGCGCGGGCTAGCCCCAATGAGCAGTTCTTC.

This chain uses TRBV7-9 with TRBJ1-1, with 7 bases aligning to TRBD1. Trimming cost V 5 bases and J 1 base; bases outside gene matches: 10. This CDR3 has 16 amino acids. Looked up from germline, CDR1 is SEHNR and CDR2 is FQNEAQ (reference sequence). The CDR3 coding sequence is TGTGCCAGCAGCCCCCGAAGGGGGCTCCAGAACACTGAAGCTTTCTTT. It is translated as CASSPRRGLQNTEAFF.

With regard to this clone: The sample holds other DNA sequences that translate to the same CDR3. The chain joins TRBV6-5 to TRBJ2-6; the D is unclear. Germline assignment: CDR1 MNHEY and CDR2 SVGAGI. CDR3 length equals 14 residues. Trimming took off 3 bases at V and 1 base at J, with 4 bases between the two ends. CDR3 DNA: TGTGCCAGCAGTTATCTATCTGGGGCCAACGTCCTGACTTTC. It yields the protein CASSYLSGANVLTF.

This clone was counted once. The CDR3 region is CASSLDSGDQPQHF. Written as DNA, the CDR3 is TGTGCCAGCAGCCTAGACAGCGGGGATCAGCCCCAGCATTTT. The chain employs TRBV2 and TRBJ1-5; possible D gene TRBD1, 5 bases. The germline V gene has CDR1 SNHLY and CDR2 FYNNEI. The CDR3 spans 14 residues. Trimming took 6 bases from V and 5 from J, leaving 14 bases between them.

Worth noting for this clone: Other DNA sequences in this sample translate to the same CDR3. The rearrangement joins TRBV6-5 to TRBJ1-1; possibly TRBD1 for D (6 bases). CDR1 MNHEY and CDR2 SVGAGI come from the germline V gene. The CDR3 length is 13 residues. With 7 bases removed from V and 0 bases from J, the gap between germline ends came to 9 bases. The CDR3 here is CASKRGLNTEAFF. CDR3 in DNA: TGTGCCAGCAAGCGGGGGCTGAACACTGAAGCTTTCTTT.

This chain links TRBV5-1 with TRBJ2-1; tentatively, D is TRBD2 (6 bases). The germline CDR1 and CDR2 sequences are SGHRS and YFSETQ. The CDR3 length is 17 residues. The ends were cut back, 0 bases at V and 7 bases at J, with 20 bases in the middle. The CDR3 nucleotides read TGCGCCAGCAGCTTGGCCGGGGGTACTGGCGAGTGGAATGAGCAGTTCTTC. It codes for CASSLAGGTGEWNEQFF.